The rows below give T cell receptor beta chains drawn from one sample of a study of Ad26.COV2.S vaccination and SARS-CoV-2 variants. Data came from immunoSEQ multiplex PCR; TCRdb stores just in-frame clones and leaves some out. The repertoire holds about 460,000 clones, with 80% to 90% as singletons. The source material was peripheral blood, sampled in a trial of Ad26.COV2.S vaccine versus placebo. The receptors originated from a person aged 18 to 65 who received the Ad26.COV2.S COVID-19 vaccine or a placebo. Each CDR3 is given without its conserved first and last residue.

j_call	v_call	cdr3_length	cdr3_aa
TRBJ2-1	TRBV6-5	14	ASSYSSGGSYNEQF
TRBJ1-4	TRBV28	10	ASGDRDEKLF
TRBJ2-3	TRBV19	10	ASSIRPDTQY
TRBJ1-6	TRBV30	18	AWSPPPDRFLSSYNSPLH
TRBJ2-1	TRBV25-1	13	ASSELVALDNEQF
TRBJ1-5	TRBV24-1	15	ATSDFPGQGTDQPQH
TRBJ1-5	TRBV6-5	13	ASSYSGAGNQPQH
TRBJ1-5	TRBV29-1	14	SQRRGLGYSNQPQH
TRBJ2-7	TRBV28	11	ASTLARSYEQY
TRBJ2-2	TRBV28	12	ASSWGVLTGELF
TRBJ2-7	TRBV27	13	ASSVSGTGTYEQY
TRBJ1-2	TRBV24-1	11	AIRNPADGGYT
TRBJ1-1	TRBV6-4	11	ASSRQADTEAF